This TCR beta chain was identified in a study of blood T cell repertoires in COVID-19. Method: immunoSEQ multiplex PCR; TCRdb's copy keeps in-frame clones and lacks some. This table holds under 300,000 clones, about 88% found once. This clone appeared a single time. The CDR3 is 14 residues long. Trimming shortened V by 5 bases and J by 14 bases, and 22 bases separated the two germline ends. Germline V gene sequence: CDR1 SGHAT, CDR2 FQNNGV. This receptor was obtained from a woman between 45 and 65 years old who had recovered from COVID-19. The chain uses TRBV11-2 and TRBJ2-1, with a possible D match to TRBD2 (5 bases). The sample consisted of PBMCs or T cells enriched from blood (not recorded which). The CDR3 is CASSTTNSAGSEFF. The CDR3 DNA follows: TGTGCCAGCAGCACCACGAATTCGGCGGGCTCCGAGTTCTTC.